The present T cell receptor (beta chain) was sequenced within a study of early T cells in non-severe SARS-CoV-2 infection. Study-level information: Chains were not paired, and sequencing was done on bulk RNA from unsorted whole blood. Study-level results: Matching results from VDJdb favored anti-spike CD8 responses, leaving private and CD4 specificities undetected.

The CDR3 contains 16 residues. Trimming took 5 bases from V and 0 from J, leaving 14 bases between them. This clonotype has a handful of counts. The antigen is not known. cDNA molecules, individually, were tagged with unique molecular identifiers. MiXCR, run by TCRdb on the 5' RACE reads, gives a single entry per CDR3 protein. The sample consists of more than 60,000 distinct CDR3 sequences, roughly 13% of them appearing once. The sequence was collected from an adult who was a healthcare worker with PCR-confirmed SARS-CoV-2 infection or an uninfected control (not recorded which). The chain has TRBV12-3 or TRBV12-4 and TRBJ2-4; D perhaps matches TRBD1 (5 bases). Sequencing was performed on whole blood. This CDR3 is CASSQPGNIAKNIQYF. The CDR3 bases are TGTGCCAGCAGTCAACCAGGGAATATAGCCAAAAACATTCAGTACTTC.